This T cell receptor beta chain stems from a study of CD8 T cells in Susac syndrome. General study points: The study admitted that it had a relatively small number of individuals in its TCR sequencing and HLA analysis.

With random hexamers, 0.5 to 1 ug RNA was reverse transcribed. Amplification of the TCR beta CDR3 was carried out by immunoSEQ multiplex PCR, which spanned a total of 54 Vbeta and 13 Jbeta segments. A single record per CDR3 protein comes from TCRdb applying MiXCR to the immunoSEQ multiplex PCR reads. The sample lists around 140,000 distinct CDR3 sequences; about 95% were seen once. Sequencing of TCR beta was performed on blood CD8+ and CD4+ T cells. TEMRA cells were FACS-enriched, while CD8+ and CD4+ T cells were negatively isolated. V lost 3 bases and J lost 5; bases outside the gene matches: 9. Germline lookup yields CDR1 SQVTM and CDR2 ANQGSEA. This CDR3 region has 14 residues. This clonotype is a singleton in its sample. Its specificity is not known.

The sequence derives from a human donor with multiple sclerosis. V and J are TRBV29-1 and TRBJ2-5; the match to TRBD2 covers 7 bases. Material for sequencing was CD4+ T cells from PBMCs. This chain's CDR3 is CSVDQGGRTETQYF. As DNA, the CDR3 is TGCAGCGTTGACCAGGGAGGGAGGACTGAGACCCAGTACTTC.